This record looks at one T cell receptor beta chain sequence and its context. This record comes from a study of blood T cell repertoires in COVID-19. Libraries were prepared by immunoSEQ multiplex PCR; TCRdb keeps only in-frame clonotypes and omits some of them. The sample holds some 210,000 clones, about four fifths seen once. Deletions cut 0 bases from V and 8 bases from J, with 11 bases between. CDR1 MNHEY and CDR2 SVGAGI come from the germline V gene. This CDR3 has 15 amino acids. The sequenced sample consisted of peripheral blood. The chain employs TRBV6-5 and TRBJ1-6; D gene uncertain. The TCR sequence derives from a woman in her forties or fifties with active or convalescent COVID-19. DNA for the CDR3: TGTGCCAGCAGTTACTCGTCGGGTAATCATTCACCCCTCCACTTT. Amino acids: CASSYSSGNHSPLHF.